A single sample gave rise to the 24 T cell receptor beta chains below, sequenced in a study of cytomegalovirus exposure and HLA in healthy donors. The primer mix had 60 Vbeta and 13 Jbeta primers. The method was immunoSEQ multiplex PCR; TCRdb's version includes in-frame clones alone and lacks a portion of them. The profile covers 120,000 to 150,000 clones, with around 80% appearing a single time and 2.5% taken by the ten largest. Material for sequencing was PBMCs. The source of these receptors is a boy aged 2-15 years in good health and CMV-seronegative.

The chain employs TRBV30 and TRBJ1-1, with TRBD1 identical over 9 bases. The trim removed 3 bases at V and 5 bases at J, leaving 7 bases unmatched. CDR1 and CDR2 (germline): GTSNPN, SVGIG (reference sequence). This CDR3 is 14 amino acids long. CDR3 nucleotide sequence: TGTGCCTGGAGGGGGGGACAGGGAAAGACTGAAGCTTTCTTT. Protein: CAWRGGQGKTEAFF.

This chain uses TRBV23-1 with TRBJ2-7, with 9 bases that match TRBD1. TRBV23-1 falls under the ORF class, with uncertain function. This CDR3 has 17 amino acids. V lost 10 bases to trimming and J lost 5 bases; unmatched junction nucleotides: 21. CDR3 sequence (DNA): TGCGCCACCACTCGGGACAGGGTACGGGTCGGGCGCAACGAGCAGTACTTC. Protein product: CATTRDRVRVGRNEQYF.

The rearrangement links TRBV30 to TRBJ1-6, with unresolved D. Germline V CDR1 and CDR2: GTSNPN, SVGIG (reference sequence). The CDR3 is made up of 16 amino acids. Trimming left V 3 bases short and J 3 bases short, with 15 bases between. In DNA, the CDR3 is TGTGCCTGGAGCGCCCTGAGTCCCTTCTATAATTCACCCCTCCACTTT. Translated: CAWSALSPFYNSPLHF.

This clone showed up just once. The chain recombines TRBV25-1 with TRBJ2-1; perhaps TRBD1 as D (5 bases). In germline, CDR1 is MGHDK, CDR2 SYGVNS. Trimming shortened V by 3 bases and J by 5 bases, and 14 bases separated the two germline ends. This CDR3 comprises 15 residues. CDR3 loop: CASSDLTVLNNEQFF. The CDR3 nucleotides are TGTGCCAGCAGTGACTTGACAGTATTGAACAATGAGCAGTTCTTC.

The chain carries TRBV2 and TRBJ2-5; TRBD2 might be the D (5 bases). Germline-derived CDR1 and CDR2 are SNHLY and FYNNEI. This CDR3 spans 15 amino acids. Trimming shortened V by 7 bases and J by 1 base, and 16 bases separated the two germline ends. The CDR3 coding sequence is TGTGCCAGCACGACCCTCGGAGGCCTCCAAGAGACCCAGTACTTC. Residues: CASTTLGGLQETQYF.

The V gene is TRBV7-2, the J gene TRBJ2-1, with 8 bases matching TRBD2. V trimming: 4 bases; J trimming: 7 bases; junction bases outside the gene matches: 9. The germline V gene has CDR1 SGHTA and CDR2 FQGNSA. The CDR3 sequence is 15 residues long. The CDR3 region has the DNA TGTGCCAGCAGCTACATTAGCGGGATAATGAATGAGCAGTTCTTC. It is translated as CASSYISGIMNEQFF. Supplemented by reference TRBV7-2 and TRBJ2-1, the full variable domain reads GAGVSQSPSNKVTEKGKDVELRCDPISGHTALYWYRQSLGQGLEFLIYFQGNSAPDKSGLPSDRFSAERTGGSVSTLTIQRTQQEDSAVYLCASSYISGIMNEQFFGPGTRLTVL.

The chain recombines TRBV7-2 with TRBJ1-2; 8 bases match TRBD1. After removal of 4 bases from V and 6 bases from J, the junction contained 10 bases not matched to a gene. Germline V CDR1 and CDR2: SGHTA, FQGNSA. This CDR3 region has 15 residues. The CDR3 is CASSSGQGLADGYTF. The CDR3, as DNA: TGTGCCAGCAGCTCCGGACAGGGATTAGCGGATGGCTACACCTTC.

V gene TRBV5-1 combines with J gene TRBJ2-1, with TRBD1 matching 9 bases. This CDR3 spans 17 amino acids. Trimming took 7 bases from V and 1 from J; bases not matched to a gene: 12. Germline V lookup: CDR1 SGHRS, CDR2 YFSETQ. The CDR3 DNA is TGCGCCAGCTCTTCGGGGGTACAGGGGGCGTCCTACAATGAGCAGTTCTTC. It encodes CASSSGVQGASYNEQFF.

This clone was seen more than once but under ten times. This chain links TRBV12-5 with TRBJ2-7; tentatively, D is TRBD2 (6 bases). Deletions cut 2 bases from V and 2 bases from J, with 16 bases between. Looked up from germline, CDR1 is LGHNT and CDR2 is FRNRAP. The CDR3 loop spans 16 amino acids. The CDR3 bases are TGTGCTAGTGGTTTGTGGGTGGGCGGAGGGACCTACGAGCAGTACTTC. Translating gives CASGLWVGGGTYEQYF.

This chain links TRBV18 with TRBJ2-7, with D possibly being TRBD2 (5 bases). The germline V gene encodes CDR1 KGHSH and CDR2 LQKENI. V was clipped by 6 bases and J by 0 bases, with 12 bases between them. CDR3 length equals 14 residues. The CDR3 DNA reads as TGTGCCAGCTCGGAAATTGGGAGCTCCTACGAGCAGTACTTC. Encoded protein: CASSEIGSSYEQYF.

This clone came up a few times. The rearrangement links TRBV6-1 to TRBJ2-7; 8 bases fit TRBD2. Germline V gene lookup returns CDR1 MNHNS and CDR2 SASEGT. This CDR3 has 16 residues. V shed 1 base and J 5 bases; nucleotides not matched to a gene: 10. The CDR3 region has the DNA TGTGCCAGCAGTGAAGGGCCCCCAGCGGGAGCTGACGAGCAGTACTTC. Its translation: CASSEGPPAGADEQYF.

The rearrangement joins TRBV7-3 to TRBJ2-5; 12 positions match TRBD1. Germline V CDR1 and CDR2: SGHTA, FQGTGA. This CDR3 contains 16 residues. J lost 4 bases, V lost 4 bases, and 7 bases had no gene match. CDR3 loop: CASSSGTGGAAETQYF. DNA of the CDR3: TGTGCCAGCAGCTCCGGGACAGGGGGCGCGGCAGAGACCCAGTACTTC.

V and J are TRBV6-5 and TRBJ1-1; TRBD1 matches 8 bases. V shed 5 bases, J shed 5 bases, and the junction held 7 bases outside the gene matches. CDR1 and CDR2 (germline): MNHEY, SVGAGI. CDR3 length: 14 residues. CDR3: CASSQSQGATEAFF. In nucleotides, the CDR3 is TGTGCCAGCAGTCAATCGCAGGGGGCAACTGAAGCTTTCTTT.

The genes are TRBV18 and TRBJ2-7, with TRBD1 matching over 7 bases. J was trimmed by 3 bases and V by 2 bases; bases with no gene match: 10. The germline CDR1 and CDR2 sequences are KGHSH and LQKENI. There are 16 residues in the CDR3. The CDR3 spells CASSPIPVDRDYEQYF. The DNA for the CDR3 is TGTGCCAGCTCACCAATTCCCGTAGACAGGGACTACGAGCAGTACTTC. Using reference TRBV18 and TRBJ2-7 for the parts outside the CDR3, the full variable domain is NAGVMQNPRHLVRRRGQEARLRCSPMKGHSHVYWYRQLPEEGLKFMVYLQKENIIDESGMPKERFSAEFPKEGPSILRIQQVVRGDSAAYFCASSPIPVDRDYEQYFGPGTRLTVT.

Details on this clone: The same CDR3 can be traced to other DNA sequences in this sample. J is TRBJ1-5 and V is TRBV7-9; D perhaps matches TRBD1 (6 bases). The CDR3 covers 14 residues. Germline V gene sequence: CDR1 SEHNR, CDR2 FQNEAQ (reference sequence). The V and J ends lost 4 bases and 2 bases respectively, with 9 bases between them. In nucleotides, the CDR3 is TGTGCCAGCAGCTACGGGGGGCGCAATCAGCCCCAGCATTTT. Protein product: CASSYGGRNQPQHF.

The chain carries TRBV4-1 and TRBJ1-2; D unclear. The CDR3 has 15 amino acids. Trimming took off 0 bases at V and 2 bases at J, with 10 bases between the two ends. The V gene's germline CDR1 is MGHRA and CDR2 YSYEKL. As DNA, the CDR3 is TGCGCCAGCAGCCAAGAGGGCCACACGAACTATGGCTACACCTTC. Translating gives CASSQEGHTNYGYTF.

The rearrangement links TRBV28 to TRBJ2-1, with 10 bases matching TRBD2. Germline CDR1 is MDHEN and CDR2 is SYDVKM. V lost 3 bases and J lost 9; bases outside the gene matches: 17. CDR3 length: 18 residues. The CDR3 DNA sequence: TGTGCCAGCAGTTTTGGGACTAGCGCCAAGTGGGGGGATACTGAGCAGTTCTTC. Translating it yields CASSFGTSAKWGDTEQFF.

The chain's CDR3 is CASSYPHVAGLESPENTIYF. CDR3 sequence (DNA): TGTGCCAGCAGTTACCCCCACGTGGCAGGGTTAGAGTCCCCAGAAAACACCATATATTTT. The genes are TRBV27 and TRBJ1-3, with a weak D call TRBD1 (5 bases). V dropped 4 bases and J dropped 6 bases, with 31 bases sitting between them. CDR1 is MNHEY, CDR2 SMNVEV, per germline (reference sequence). The CDR3 has 20 amino acids.

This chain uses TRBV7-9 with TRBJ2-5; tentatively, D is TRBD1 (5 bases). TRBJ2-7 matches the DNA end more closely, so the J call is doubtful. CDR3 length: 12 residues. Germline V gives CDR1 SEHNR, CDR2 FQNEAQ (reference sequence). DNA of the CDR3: TGTGCCAGCCAAACAGGAGCCTACGAGCAGTACTTC. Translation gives CASQTGAYEQYF.

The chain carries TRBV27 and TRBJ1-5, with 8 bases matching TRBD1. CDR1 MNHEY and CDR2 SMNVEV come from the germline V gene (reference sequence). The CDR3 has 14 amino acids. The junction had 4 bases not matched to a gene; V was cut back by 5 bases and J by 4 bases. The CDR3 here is CASSRTGSNQPQHF. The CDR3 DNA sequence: TGTGCCAGCAGTAGGACAGGGTCAAATCAGCCCCAGCATTTT.

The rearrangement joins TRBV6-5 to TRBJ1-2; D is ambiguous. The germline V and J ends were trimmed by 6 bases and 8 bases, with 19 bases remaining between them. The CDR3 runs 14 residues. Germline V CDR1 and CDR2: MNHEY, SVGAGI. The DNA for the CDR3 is TGTGCCAGCAGACTTAAAAACGCTCGGCGGGGCTACACCTTC. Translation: CASRLKNARRGYTF.

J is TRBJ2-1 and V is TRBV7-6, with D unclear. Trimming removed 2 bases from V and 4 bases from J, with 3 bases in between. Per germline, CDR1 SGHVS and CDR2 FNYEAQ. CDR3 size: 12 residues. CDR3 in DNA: TGTGCCAGCAGCTTAACATACAATGAGCAGTTCTTC. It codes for CASSLTYNEQFF.

DNA of the CDR3: TGTGCCAGCAGCCCCGCGCAGGGGCGATCTCTCTACGAGCAGTACTTC. Its protein product is CASSPAQGRSLYEQYF. The chain recombines TRBV11-3 with TRBJ2-7; TRBD1 might be the D (6 bases). Trimming took 5 bases from V and 3 from J, leaving 20 bases between them. Germline loops: CDR1 SGHNT, CDR2 YENEEA. CDR3 length: 16 amino acids.

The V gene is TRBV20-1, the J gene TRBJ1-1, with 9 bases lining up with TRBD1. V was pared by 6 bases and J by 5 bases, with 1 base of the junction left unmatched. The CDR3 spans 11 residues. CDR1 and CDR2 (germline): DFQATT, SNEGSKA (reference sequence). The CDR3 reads CSAGQGTEAFF. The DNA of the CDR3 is TGCAGTGCGGGACAGGGAACTGAAGCTTTCTTT.